This T cell receptor beta chain was observed in a study of early T cells in non-severe SARS-CoV-2 infection. Study-level background: Sequenced bulk RNA came from whole blood that was unsorted, and chains were unpaired. General study results and limits: Reliance on VDJdb matching favored anti-spike CD8 responses; private and CD4 specificities were missed.

Unique molecular identifiers (one per individual cDNA molecule) were attached. One entry per CDR3 protein results from TCRdb running MiXCR on the 5' RACE reads. This table holds over 85,000 distinct CDR3 sequences, roughly 12% found once. Concerning this clonotype itself: Its antigen is not identified.

This CDR3 has 14 residues. The V and J ends lost 3 bases and 3 bases respectively, with 11 bases between them. This TCR derives from an adult who was a healthcare worker with PCR-confirmed SARS-CoV-2 infection or an uninfected control (not recorded which). Sequencing used whole blood, obtained at baseline. The J gene is TRBJ1-2, the V gene TRBV12-3 or TRBV12-4, with D perhaps TRBD1 (6 bases). CDR3 nucleotides: TGTGCCAGCAGTTTCCAGGGGTCGTACTATGGCTACACCTTC. It codes for CASSFQGSYYGYTF.